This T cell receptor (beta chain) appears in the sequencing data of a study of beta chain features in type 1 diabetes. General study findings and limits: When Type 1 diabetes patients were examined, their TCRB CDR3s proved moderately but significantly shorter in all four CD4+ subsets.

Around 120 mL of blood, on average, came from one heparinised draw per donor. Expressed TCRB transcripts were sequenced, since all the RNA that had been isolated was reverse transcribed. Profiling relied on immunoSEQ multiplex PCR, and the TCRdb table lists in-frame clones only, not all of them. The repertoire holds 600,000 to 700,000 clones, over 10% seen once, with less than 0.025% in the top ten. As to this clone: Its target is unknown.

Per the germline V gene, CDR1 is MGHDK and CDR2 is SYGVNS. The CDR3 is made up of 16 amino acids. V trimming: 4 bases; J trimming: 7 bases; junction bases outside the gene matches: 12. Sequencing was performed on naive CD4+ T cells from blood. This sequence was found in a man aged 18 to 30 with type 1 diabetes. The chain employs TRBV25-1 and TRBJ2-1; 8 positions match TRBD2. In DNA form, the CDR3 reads TGTGCCAGCAGTGGCCCTCGGGAGGGTATTTGGAATGAGCAGTTCTTC. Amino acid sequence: CASSGPREGIWNEQFF.